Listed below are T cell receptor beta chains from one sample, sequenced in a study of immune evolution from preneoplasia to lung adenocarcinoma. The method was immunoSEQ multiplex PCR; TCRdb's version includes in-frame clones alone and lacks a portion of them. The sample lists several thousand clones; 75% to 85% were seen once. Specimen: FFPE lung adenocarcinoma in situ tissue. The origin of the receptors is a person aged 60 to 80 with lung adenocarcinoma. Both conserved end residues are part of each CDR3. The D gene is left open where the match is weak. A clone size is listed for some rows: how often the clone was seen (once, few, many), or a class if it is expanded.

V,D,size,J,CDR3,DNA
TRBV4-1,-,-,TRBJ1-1,CASSPFDGGLNTEAFF,TGCGCCAGCAGCCCCTTTGATGGAGGACTGAACACTGAAGCTTTCTTT
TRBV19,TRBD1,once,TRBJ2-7,CASTPTGVGDYEQYF,TGTGCCAGTACCCCGACAGGGGTTGGGGACTACGAGCAGTACTTC
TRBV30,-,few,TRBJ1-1,CAWRQRGTEAFF,TGTGCCTGGAGACAGAGAGGCACTGAAGCTTTCTTT
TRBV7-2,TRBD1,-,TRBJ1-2,CASSLTGGTFYGYTF,TGTGCCAGCAGCCTTACAGGGGGCACTTTCTATGGCTACACCTTC
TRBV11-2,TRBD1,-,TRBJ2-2,CASSLAGGANTGELFF,TGTGCCAGCAGCTTAGCAGGGGGCGCGAACACCGGGGAGCTGTTTTTT
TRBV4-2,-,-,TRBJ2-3,CASSQVRTSQGTDTQYF,TGTGCCAGCAGCCAAGTCAGGACTAGTCAGGGGACAGATACGCAGTATTTT
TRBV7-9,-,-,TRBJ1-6,CASSSDSRPLHF,TGTGCCAGCAGCTCGGACAGTCGACCCCTCCACTTT
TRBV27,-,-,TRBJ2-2,CASSLSARGTGELFF,TGTGCCAGCAGTTTATCGGCTCGGGGGACCGGGGAGCTGTTTTTT
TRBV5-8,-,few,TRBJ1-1,CASSLNRGWGTEAFF,TGTGCCAGCAGCCTAAACCGGGGCTGGGGCACTGAAGCTTTCTTT
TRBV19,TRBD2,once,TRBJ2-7,CASSRTSDEQYF,TGTGCCAGTAGTAGGACTAGCGACGAGCAGTACTTC
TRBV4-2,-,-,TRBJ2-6,CASSRDNSGANVLTF,TGTGCCAGCAGCCGCGACAACTCTGGGGCCAACGTCCTGACTTTC
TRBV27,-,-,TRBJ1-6,CASSLQGSPLHF,TGTGCCAGCAGTTTACAGGGTTCACCCCTCCACTTT
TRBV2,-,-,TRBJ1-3,CASTLTAGYGNTIYF,TGTGCCAGCACCCTCACGGCGGGTTATGGAAACACCATATATTTT
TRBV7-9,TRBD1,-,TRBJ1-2,CASSLGIQGAGYGYTF,TGTGCCAGCAGCTTAGGAATACAGGGGGCGGGATATGGCTACACCTTC
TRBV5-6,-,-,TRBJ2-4,CASSLGAAKNIQYF,TGTGCCAGCAGCTTGGGGGCAGCCAAAAACATTCAGTACTTC
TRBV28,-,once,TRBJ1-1,CASSPWSQSNTEAFF,TGTGCCAGCAGTCCCTGGTCCCAGTCGAACACTGAAGCTTTCTTT
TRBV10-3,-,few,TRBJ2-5,CAISDGSTGETQYF,TGTGCCATCAGTGATGGCAGTACGGGGGAGACCCAGTACTTC
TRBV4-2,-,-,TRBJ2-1,CASSRARDLSLGEQFF,TGTGCCAGCAGCCGGGCTAGGGACTTATCCCTCGGTGAGCAGTTCTTC
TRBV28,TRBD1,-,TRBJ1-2,CASSWPGDRDGYTF,TGTGCCAGCAGTTGGCCCGGGGACAGGGACGGCTACACCTTC
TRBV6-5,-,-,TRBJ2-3,CASSYWSGGTDTQYF,TGTGCCAGCAGTTACTGGTCGGGGGGCACAGATACGCAGTATTTT
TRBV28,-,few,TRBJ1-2,CASSPGQTIYGYTF,TGTGCCAGCAGTCCTGGACAGACGATTTATGGCTACACCTTC
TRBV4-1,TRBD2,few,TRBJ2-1,CASSPISGGRYNEQFF,TGCGCCAGCAGCCCTATTAGCGGGGGCCGGTACAATGAGCAGTTCTTC
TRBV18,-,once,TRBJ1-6,CASVIGPDSPLHF,TGTGCCAGCGTGATAGGCCCTGATTCACCCCTCCACTTT
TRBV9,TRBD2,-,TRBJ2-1,CASSVTSGAYNEQFF,TGTGCCAGCAGCGTGACTAGCGGGGCCTACAATGAGCAGTTCTTC
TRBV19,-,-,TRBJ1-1,CASTRIEYTEAFF,TGTGCCAGTACCAGGATAGAGTACACTGAAGCTTTCTTT
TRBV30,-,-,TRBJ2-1,CAWSLGDSSYNEQFF,TGTGCCTGGAGTCTCGGGGATAGCTCCTACAATGAGCAGTTCTTC
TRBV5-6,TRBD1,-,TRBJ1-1,CASSPRDRNTEAFF,TGTGCCAGCAGCCCCCGGGACAGGAACACTGAAGCTTTCTTT
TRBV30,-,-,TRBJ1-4,CAWSMSATNEKLFF,TGTGCCTGGAGTATGTCTGCAACTAATGAAAAACTGTTTTTT
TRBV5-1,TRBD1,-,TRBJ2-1,CASSFSTGDYNEQFF,TGCGCCAGCAGCTTCTCCACAGGGGACTACAATGAGCAGTTCTTC
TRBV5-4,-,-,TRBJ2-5,CASSVGRPVSTQYF,TGTGCCAGCAGCGTCGGACGGCCCGTATCGACCCAGTACTTC
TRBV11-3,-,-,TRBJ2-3,CASSLGSFQTDTQYF,TGTGCCAGCAGCTTAGGGTCTTTTCAGACCGATACGCAGTATTTT
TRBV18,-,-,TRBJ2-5,CASSPPLASAQETQYF,TGTGCCAGCTCACCACCGCTGGCGAGCGCGCAAGAGACCCAGTACTTC
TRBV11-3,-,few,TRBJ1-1,CASSLLNTEAFF,TGTGCCAGCAGCCTTCTGAACACTGAAGCTTTCTTT
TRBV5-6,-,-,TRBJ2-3,CASSLGRSRDTQYF,TGTGCCAGCAGCTTGGGGCGCTCCCGGGATACGCAGTATTTT
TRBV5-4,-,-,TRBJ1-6,CASSLSKNSPLHF,TGTGCCAGCAGCTTGTCTAAGAATTCACCCCTCCACTTT